The rows below give T cell receptor beta chains drawn from one sample of a study of T cell repertoires in cytomegalovirus infection. These TCRs are of unknown antigen specificity. Using its own MiXCR run on the reads, TCRdb lists one record per CDR3 protein. The sample consists of 750,000 to 950,000 distinct CDR3 sequences, 25% to 30% of them appearing once. Sequenced here: cultured CD8+ T cells from PBMCs, sampled from culture after CMV antigen stimulation. The receptor set was obtained from a human donor in good health (CMV status not recorded). Some clones in this sample may be carry-over from other donors' samples. Each CDR3 is given with its conserved first and last residue. D genes are given only for firm matches. Clone sizes are given selectively: once, few, many, or a class where the clone is expanded.

j_call v_call clone_size d_call cdr3_nt cdr3_aa
TRBJ2-3 TRBV12-3/TRBV12-4 few NA TGTGCCAGCAGTTTAGCGGTTGGGGAAGATACGCAGTATTTT CASSLAVGEDTQYF
TRBJ2-7 TRBV6-1 few NA TGTGCCAGCAGTGAAATGGGCCTACCTGACTACGAGCAGTACTTC CASSEMGLPDYEQYF
TRBJ1-6 TRBV27 NA NA TGTGCCAGCGCGCCGTCTGGTTATTCACCCCTCCACTTT CASAPSGYSPLHF
TRBJ1-1 TRBV7-2 many NA TGTGCCAGCAGCTTAGCCGGTCAGCTCTACACTGAAGCTTTCTTT CASSLAGQLYTEAFF
TRBJ2-7 TRBV11-2 many NA TGTGCCAGCAGCTTAGGGCACGAGCAGTACTTC CASSLGHEQYF
TRBJ2-2 TRBV19 NA TRBD1 TGTGCCAGTAGTACCCCCCGACAGGGTTCCCCTCCCTCTTCCACCGGGGAGCTGTTTTTT CASSTPRQGSPPSSTGELFF
TRBJ1-1 TRBV5-4 few TRBD1 TGTGCCAGCAGCACCGGACAGGGAAAAACTGAAGCTTTCTTT CASSTGQGKTEAFF
TRBJ2-3 TRBV7-6 many NA TGTGCCAGCACTCCAGGCGCTACCACAGATACGCAGTATTTT CASTPGATTDTQYF
TRBJ2-1 TRBV7-3 many TRBD2 TGTGCCAGCAGCCCAAGCGGGGGGGTCTACAATGAGCAGTTCTTC CASSPSGGVYNEQFF
TRBJ2-2 TRBV24-1 NA NA TGTGCCACCAGTGAATTGAGTCGGGACACCGGGGAGCTGTTTTTT CATSELSRDTGELFF
TRBJ1-1 TRBV20-1 many NA TGCAGTGCAACTCCTCTACAGGTGGGGAGCACTGAAGCTTTCTTT CSATPLQVGSTEAFF
TRBJ1-1 TRBV5-6 many NA TGCGCCAGCAGCTTAACAGACATGAACACTGAAGCTTTCTTT CASSLTDMNTEAFF
TRBJ2-1 TRBV7-3 few TRBD2 TGTGCCAGCAGCTTACTAGCGGGGGGGCAAGGCAATGAGCAGTTCTTC CASSLLAGGQGNEQFF
TRBJ2-6 TRBV2 NA TRBD1 TGTGCCAGCAGTGTAACGGGACAGACCATCTCTGGGGCCAACGTCCTGACTTTC CASSVTGQTISGANVLTF
TRBJ1-1 TRBV4-1 NA TRBD1 TGCGCCAGCAGCCCCCGAGGACAGGGAAGGGGTGAAGCTTTCTTT CASSPRGQGRGEAFF
TRBJ1-5 TRBV19 NA NA TGTGCCAGTAGTTGGAGTAACGGCAATCAGCCCCAGCATTTT CASSWSNGNQPQHF
TRBJ2-3 TRBV7-6 many TRBD1 TGTGCCAGCAGCCAGACAGGGACAGATACGCAGTATTTT CASSQTGTDTQYF
TRBJ1-2 TRBV7-9 few NA TGTGCCAGCAGCGGGCAAATCAACTATGGCTACACCTTC CASSGQINYGYTF
TRBJ2-3 TRBV10-3 few TRBD2 TGTGCCATCAGGACCCTCCTCGGGGGGGACACAGATACGCAGTATTTT CAIRTLLGGDTDTQYF
TRBJ1-1 TRBV27 few NA NA CASSSSGHTEAFF
TRBJ2-7 TRBV7-6 NA TRBD2 TGTGCCAGCAGTAGAGCGGGGGGGCCTTACGAGCAGTACTTC CASSRAGGPYEQYF
TRBJ2-1 TRBV4-3 few NA TGCGCCAGCAGCCAAACAGGTCACGATGAGCAGTTCTTC CASSQTGHDEQFF
TRBJ1-1 TRBV29-1 few TRBD1 TGCAGCGTTGGAAGGACAGGGCCCAGGGCTGAAGCTTTCTTT CSVGRTGPRAEAFF
TRBJ1-6 TRBV7-9 many NA TGTGCCAGCAGCCCGGTCCCATTCCGTTCACCCCTCCACTTT CASSPVPFRSPLHF
TRBJ1-1 TRBV7-9 few TRBD1 TGTGCCAGCAGCGCAAAAGGACAGGGGAACACTGAAGCTTTCTTT CASSAKGQGNTEAFF
TRBJ1-1 TRBV6-5 few NA TGTGCCAGCAGTTACGGGGAAACCACTGAAGCTTTCTTT CASSYGETTEAFF
TRBJ2-5 TRBV4-1 NA TRBD2 TGCGCCAGCAGCCAGGGAGAGCGGGGGGGCGGGGAGACCCAGTACTTC CASSQGERGGGETQYF
TRBJ1-5 TRBV24-1 NA NA TGTGCCACCAGTGAGAACCCGGACAATCAGCCCCAGCATTTT CATSENPDNQPQHF